This T cell receptor beta chain was sequenced in a study of response to subunit inactivated influenza vaccine. Germline CDR1 and CDR2: SGHTA and FQGTGA. Trimming took 3 bases from V and 2 from J; bases not matched to a gene: 2. The CDR3 totals 15 residues. In this sample, this clonotype turned up a few times. A single record per CDR3 protein comes from TCRdb applying MiXCR to the RT-PCR reads. The table shows 150,000 or so distinct CDR3 sequences, with 11% occurring only once. The sequencing used non-naive T cells sorted from PBMCs, collected 35 to 45 days after vaccination. The chain carries TRBV7-3 and TRBJ2-7, with 12 bases identical to TRBD2. The clonotype originates from a man in his fifties who received an inactivated influenza vaccine. The CDR3 sequence: CASSFLAGGTYEQYF. CDR3 DNA sequence: TGTGCCAGCAGCTTTCTAGCGGGAGGGACCTACGAGCAGTACTTC.